This note documents a single T cell receptor beta chain sequence. The data were obtained in a study of blood T cell repertoires in COVID-19. In the study overall: The origin of the acute and convalescent COVID-19 samples was the United States, Italy and Spain. The analysed material was cDNA or gDNA that came from T cells, B-cell-depleted T cells, or PBMCs.

The CDR3 runs 16 residues. After removal of 5 bases from V and 1 base from J, the junction contained 6 bases not matched to a gene. CDR1 and CDR2 from the germline V gene are LNHDA and SQIVND (reference sequence). As handled by the study authors: Estimation of nucleated cell counts relied on the amplification of reference gene primers. Repertoires were generated with immunoSEQ multiplex PCR, while TCRdb's copy carries only in-frame clones and drops some. V and J calls and clone size follow that table, whereas D and trimming were derived from the DNA. This sample carries tens of thousands of clones, about 86% of them seen once, and the ten largest clones take around 5.2%.

The rearrangement joins TRBV19 to TRBJ2-1; TRBD2 aligns across 9 bases. Sequenced material: peripheral blood. This clonotype was sampled from a woman in her 70s with active COVID-19. The CDR3 DNA reads TGTGCCAGTAGTCCCCAGCGGGGGGTGTCCTACAATGAGCAGTTCTTC. Its translation: CASSPQRGVSYNEQFF.